The clone carrying this TCR beta chain was counted ten times or more. The antigen is unknown. Isolation of PBMCs was performed on about 10 ml fresh peripheral blood. The data stem from a study of T cells in Graves' hyperthyroidism and ophthalmopathy. The wider study: Peripheral blood was taken when the disease was first diagnosed, before any treatment began. Study-level findings and limits: Blood also held most thyroid clonotypes expanded beyond 0.001.

Per the germline V gene, CDR1 is DFQATT and CDR2 is SNEGSKA (reference sequence). This CDR3 region has 15 residues. Trimming removed 2 bases from V and 2 bases from J; junction bases left unmatched: 4. Authors of the study amplified TCR beta CDR3 regions from RNA transcripts. Initially, a first-round RT-PCR of the TCR CDR3 employed the HTBI primer set. TCRdb re-analysed the multiplex PCR reads in MiXCR, keeping a single row per CDR3 protein. The data show about 600,000 distinct CDR3 sequences, with roughly 15% seen just once and 2.5% to 4% held by the top ten. Material for sequencing was blood. The receptor's source is a woman aged 40 to 50 with Graves' ophthalmopathy. This chain connects TRBV20-1 to TRBJ2-5; 11 bases are shared with TRBD1. CDR3 in DNA: TGCAGTGCTAGACCGAGGGACAGGGGGCAAGAGACCCAGTACTTC. Translating it yields CSARPRDRGQETQYF.